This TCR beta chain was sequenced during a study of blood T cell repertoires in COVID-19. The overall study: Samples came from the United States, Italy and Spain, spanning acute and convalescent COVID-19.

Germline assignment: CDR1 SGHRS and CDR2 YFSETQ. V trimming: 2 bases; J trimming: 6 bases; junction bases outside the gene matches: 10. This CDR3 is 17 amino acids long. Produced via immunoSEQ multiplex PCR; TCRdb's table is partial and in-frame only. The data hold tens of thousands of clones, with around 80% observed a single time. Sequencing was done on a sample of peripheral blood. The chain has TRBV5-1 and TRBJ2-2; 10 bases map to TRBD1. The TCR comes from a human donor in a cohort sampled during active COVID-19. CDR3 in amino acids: CASSLLSYGQGAGELFF. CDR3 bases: TGCGCCAGCAGCTTACTTTCTTACGGACAGGGGGCCGGGGAGCTGTTTTTT.